This T cell receptor (beta chain) was observed in a study of shared clonotypes between healthy human individuals. The assay was immunoSEQ multiplex PCR, and TCRdb's table has in-frame clones only and misses some. This sample has roughly 1,000,000 clones, with 75% to 80% found just once. The germline V gene encodes CDR1 SGHNT and CDR2 YENEEA. The CDR3 consists of 13 residues. V was trimmed by 2 bases and J by 6 bases, leaving 11 bases between them. The source material was memory CD4+ T cells from PBMCs. The subset is: CD45RA-negative fraction. The clonotype was recovered from a man in his late teens or twenties in good health. Some clones in this sample may be carry-over from other donors' samples. The gene calls are TRBV11-3 and TRBJ2-7; no firm D call. As DNA, the CDR3 is TGTGCCAGCAGCTTAACGGTCCGGTCCGAGCAGTACTTC. This encodes CASSLTVRSEQYF.